The T cell receptor beta chain described here comes from a study of OX40 agonist ivuxolimab in advanced cancers. Study-wide background: Partial responses occurred in Three dose-escalation patients, one with hepatocellular carcinoma and two with cutaneous melanoma.

Peripheral blood came from all dose cohorts at three timepoints. CDR1 and CDR2 from the germline V gene are KGHSH and LQKENI. This CDR3 spans 12 amino acids. V was trimmed by 3 bases and J by 5 bases, leaving 7 bases between them. Assay: immunoSEQ multiplex PCR; the TCRdb copy retains only in-frame clones and omits some. The data hold tens of thousands of clones, with 85% observed a single time. In regard to this clone: The antigen is not known.

Study-wide results and caveats: People who partly responded at 0.1-3.0 mg/kg had some of the least clonal expansion seen.

The rearrangement joins TRBV18 to TRBJ1-1; D not certain. This receptor was taken from an adult with an advanced solid tumor such as melanoma, head and neck, liver or kidney cancer. The sample was CD4+ or CD8+ T cells sorted from blood, taken in a trial of the OX40 agonist ivuxolimab. As DNA, the CDR3 is TGTGCCAGCTCACCCCTGGGGACTGAAGCTTTCTTT. Residues: CASSPLGTEAFF.